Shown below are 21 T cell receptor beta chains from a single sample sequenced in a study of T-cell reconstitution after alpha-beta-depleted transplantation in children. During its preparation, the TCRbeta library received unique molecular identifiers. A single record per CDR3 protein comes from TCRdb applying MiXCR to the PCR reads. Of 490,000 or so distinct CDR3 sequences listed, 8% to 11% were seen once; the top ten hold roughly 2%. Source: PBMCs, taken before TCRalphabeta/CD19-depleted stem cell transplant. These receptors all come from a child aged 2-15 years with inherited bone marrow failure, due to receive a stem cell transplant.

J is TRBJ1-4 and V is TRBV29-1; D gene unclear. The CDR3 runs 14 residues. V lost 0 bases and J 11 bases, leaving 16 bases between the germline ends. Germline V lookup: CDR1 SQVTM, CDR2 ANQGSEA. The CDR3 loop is CSVEDNEGWGKLFF. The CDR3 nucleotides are TGCAGCGTTGAAGATAACGAGGGTTGGGGTAAACTGTTTTTT.

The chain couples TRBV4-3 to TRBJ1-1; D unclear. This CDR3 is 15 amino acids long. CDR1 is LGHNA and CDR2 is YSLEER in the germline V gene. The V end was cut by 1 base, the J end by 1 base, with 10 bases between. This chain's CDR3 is CASSQGLRENTEAFF. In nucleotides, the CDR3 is TGCGCCAGCAGCCAAGGTCTGCGGGAGAACACTGAAGCTTTCTTT.

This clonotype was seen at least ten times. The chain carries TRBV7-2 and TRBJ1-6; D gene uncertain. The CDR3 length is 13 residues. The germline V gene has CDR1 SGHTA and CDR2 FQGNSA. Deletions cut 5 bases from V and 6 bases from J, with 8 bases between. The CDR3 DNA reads TGTGCCAGCAGCCCGGACGGTAATTCACCCCTCCACTTT. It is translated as CASSPDGNSPLHF.

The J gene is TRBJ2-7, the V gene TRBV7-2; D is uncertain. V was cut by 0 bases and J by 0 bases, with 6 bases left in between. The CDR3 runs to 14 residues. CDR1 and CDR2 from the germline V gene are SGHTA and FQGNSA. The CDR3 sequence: CASSLARSSYEQYF. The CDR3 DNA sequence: TGTGCCAGCAGCTTAGCACGAAGCTCCTACGAGCAGTACTTC.

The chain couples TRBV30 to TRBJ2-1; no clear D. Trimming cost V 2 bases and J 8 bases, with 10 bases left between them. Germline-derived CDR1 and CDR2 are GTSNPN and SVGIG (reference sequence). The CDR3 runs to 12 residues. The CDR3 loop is CAWSNVRHEQFF. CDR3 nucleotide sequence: TGTGCCTGGAGTAATGTGAGGCATGAGCAGTTCTTC.

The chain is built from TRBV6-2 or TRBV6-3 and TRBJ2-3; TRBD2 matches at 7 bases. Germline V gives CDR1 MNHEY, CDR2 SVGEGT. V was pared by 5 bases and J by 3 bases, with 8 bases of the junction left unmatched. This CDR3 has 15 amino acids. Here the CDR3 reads CASSRLAAVTDTQYF. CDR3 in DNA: TGTGCCAGCAGTCGGCTAGCGGCGGTAACAGATACGCAGTATTTT.

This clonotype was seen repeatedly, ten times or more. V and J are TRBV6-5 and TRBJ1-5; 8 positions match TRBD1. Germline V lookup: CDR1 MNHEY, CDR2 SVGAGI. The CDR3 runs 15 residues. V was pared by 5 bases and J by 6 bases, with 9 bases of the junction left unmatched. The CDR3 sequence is CASSPGQGQAQPQHF. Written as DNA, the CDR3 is TGTGCCAGCAGTCCCGGACAGGGACAGGCTCAGCCCCAGCATTTT.

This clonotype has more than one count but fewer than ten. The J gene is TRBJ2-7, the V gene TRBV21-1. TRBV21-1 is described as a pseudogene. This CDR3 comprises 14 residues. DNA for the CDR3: TGTGCCAGCAGCAACCTGGCGGTCTCCTACGAGCAGTACTTC. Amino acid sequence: CASSNLAVSYEQYF.

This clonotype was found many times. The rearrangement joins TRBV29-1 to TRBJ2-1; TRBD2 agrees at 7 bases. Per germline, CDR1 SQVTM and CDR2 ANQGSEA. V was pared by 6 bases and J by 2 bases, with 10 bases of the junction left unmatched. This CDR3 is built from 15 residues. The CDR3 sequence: CSVVLLALAYNEQFF. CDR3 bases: TGCAGCGTCGTGCTACTAGCGCTTGCCTACAATGAGCAGTTCTTC.

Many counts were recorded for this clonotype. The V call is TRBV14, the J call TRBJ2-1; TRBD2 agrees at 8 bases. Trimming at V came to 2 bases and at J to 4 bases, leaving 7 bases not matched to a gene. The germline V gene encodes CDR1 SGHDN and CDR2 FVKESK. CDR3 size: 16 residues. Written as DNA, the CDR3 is TGTGCCAGCAGCCAACAAGCGGGAGTATCATACAATGAGCAGTTCTTC. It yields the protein CASSQQAGVSYNEQFF.

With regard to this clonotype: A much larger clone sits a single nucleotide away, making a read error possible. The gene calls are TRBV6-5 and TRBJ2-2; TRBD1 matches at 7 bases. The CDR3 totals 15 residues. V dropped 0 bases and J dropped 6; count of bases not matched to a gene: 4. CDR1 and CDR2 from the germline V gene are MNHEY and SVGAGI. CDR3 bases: TGTGCCAGCAGTTACTCGACAGGGTATTCCGGGGAGCTGTTTTTT. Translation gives CASSYSTGYSGELFF.

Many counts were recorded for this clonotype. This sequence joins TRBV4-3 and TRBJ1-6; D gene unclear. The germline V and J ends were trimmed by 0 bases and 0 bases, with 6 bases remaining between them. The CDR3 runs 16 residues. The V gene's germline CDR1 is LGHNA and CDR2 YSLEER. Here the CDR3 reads CASSQDPSSYNSPLHF. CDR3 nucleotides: TGCGCCAGCAGCCAAGATCCCAGCTCCTATAATTCACCCCTCCACTTT.

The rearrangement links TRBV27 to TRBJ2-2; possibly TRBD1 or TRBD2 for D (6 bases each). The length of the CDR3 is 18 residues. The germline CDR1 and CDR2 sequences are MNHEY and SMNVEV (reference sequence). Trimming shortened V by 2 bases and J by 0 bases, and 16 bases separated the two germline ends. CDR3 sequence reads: CASSLRRRDIANTGELFF. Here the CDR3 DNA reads TGTGCCAGCAGTTTACGTAGGAGGGACATCGCGAACACCGGGGAGCTGTTTTTT.

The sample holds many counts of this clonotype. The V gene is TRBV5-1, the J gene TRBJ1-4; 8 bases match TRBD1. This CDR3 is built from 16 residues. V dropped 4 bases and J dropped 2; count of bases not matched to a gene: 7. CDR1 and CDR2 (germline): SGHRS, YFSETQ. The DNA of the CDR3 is TGCGCCAGCAGCCCATGGACAGGGCCCACTAATGAAAAACTGTTTTTT. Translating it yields CASSPWTGPTNEKLFF.

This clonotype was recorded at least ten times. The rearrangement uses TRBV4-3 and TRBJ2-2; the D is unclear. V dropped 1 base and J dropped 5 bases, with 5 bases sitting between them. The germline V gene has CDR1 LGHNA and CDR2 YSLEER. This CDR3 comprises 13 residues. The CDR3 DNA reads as TGCGCCAGCAGCCAAGCCCTGACCGGGGAGCTGTTTTTT. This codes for CASSQALTGELFF.

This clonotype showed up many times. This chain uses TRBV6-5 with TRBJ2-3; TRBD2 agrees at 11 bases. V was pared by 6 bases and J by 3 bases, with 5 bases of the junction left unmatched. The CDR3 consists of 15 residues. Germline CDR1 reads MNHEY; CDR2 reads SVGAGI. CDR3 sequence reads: CASSYRLAGTDTQYF. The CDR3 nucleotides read TGTGCCAGCAGCTACCGACTAGCGGGGACAGATACGCAGTATTTT.

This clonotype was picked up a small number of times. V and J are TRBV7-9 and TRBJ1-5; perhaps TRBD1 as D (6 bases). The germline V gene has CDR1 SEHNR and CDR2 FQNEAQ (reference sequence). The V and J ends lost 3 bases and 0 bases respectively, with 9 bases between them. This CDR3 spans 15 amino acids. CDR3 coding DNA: TGTGCCAGCAGCTTGGGACAAAATAGCAATCAGCCCCAGCATTTT. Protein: CASSLGQNSNQPQHF. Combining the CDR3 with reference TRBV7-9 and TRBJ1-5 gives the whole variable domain DTGVSQNPRHKITKRGQNVTFRCDPISEHNRLYWYRQTLGQGPEFLTYFQNEAQLEKSRLLSDRFSAERPKGSFSTLEIQRTEQGDSAMYLCASSLGQNSNQPQHFGDGTRLSIL.

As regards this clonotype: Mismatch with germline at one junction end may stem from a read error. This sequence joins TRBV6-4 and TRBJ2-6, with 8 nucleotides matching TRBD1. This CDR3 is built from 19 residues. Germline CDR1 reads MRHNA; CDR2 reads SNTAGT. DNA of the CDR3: TGTACCAGCTGTCCTCATCTGGGACAGGCCAACTCTGGGGCCAACGTCCTGACTTTC. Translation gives CTSCPHLGQANSGANVLTF.

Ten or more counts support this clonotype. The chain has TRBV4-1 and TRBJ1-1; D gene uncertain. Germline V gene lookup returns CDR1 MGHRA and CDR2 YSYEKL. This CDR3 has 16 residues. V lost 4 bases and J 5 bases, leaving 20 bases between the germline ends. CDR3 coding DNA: TGCGCCAGCAGCCTATCGGACTCCCTGGTGGGGACTGAAGCTTTCTTT. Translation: CASSLSDSLVGTEAFF.

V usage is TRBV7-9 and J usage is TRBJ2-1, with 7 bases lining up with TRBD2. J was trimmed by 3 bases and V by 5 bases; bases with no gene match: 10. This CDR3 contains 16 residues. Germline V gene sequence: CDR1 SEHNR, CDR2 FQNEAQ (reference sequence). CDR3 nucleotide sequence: TGTGCCAGCAGCCAACCTCCTAGCGGCGTCTACAATGAGCAGTTCTTC. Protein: CASSQPPSGVYNEQFF.

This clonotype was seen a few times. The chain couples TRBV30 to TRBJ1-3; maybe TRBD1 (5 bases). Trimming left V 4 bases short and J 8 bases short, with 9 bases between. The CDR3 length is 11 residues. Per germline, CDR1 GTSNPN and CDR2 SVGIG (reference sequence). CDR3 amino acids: CAWTGGDTIYF. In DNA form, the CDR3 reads TGTGCCTGGACCGGGGGGGACACCATATATTTT.